This T cell receptor beta chain came from a study of T cells after yellow fever vaccination. For the study at large: Fractions low in cell number were prepared with SMART-Seq v4 Ultra Low Input. The study, taken as a whole, reports: Post-booster reappearance was seen for most primary-vaccination clones (around 96% CD4, 85% to 90% CD8). A secondary response was less intense yet reached its peak sooner, at day 5 versus 15.

The CDR3 consists of 15 residues. Germline CDR1 reads SGHRS; CDR2 reads YFSETQ. V lost 4 bases and J lost 3, with 16 bases in between. As regards this clonotype: The target antigen is unknown.

A universal primer site and UMIs were added as TCR cDNA was made by 5'RACE template switching. TCRdb processed the 5' RACE reads anew with MiXCR; each CDR3 protein has one entry. The data hold about 260,000 distinct CDR3 sequences, with approximately 5.2% observed a single time. The source is a man aged 18 to 29 who received the YFV17D yellow fever vaccine. The specimen was CD4+ T cells sorted from PBMCs, collected on the day of the yellow fever booster vaccination. The V and J genes are TRBV5-1 and TRBJ1-1; possibly TRBD1 for D (5 bases). The CDR3 DNA is TGCGCCAGCAGCAGTCAGGGTATCGGTGACACTGAAGCTTTCTTT. This gives the protein CASSSQGIGDTEAFF.